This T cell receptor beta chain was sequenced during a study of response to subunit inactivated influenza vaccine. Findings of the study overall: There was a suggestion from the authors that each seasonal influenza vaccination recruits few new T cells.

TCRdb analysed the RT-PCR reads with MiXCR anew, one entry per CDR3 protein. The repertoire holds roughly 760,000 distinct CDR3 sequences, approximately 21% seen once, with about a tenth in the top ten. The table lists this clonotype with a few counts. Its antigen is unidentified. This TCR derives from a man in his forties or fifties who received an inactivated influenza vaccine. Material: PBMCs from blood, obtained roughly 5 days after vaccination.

CDR3 amino acids: CASSRQDTEAFF. The CDR3 DNA sequence: TGTGCCAGCAGCCGCCAGGACACTGAAGCTTTCTTT. This chain joins TRBV7-9 and TRBJ1-1; D gene uncertain. Germline loops: CDR1 SEHNR, CDR2 FQNEAQ (reference sequence). This CDR3 region has 12 residues. The ends were cut back, 5 bases at V and 3 bases at J, with 7 bases in the middle.